Shown below are 23 T cell receptor beta chains from a single sample sequenced in a study of shared clonotypes between healthy human individuals. Repertoires were generated with immunoSEQ multiplex PCR, while TCRdb's copy carries only in-frame clones and drops some. In the table there are under 350,000 clones, roughly 87% of which are singletons. Sequenced material: memory CD8+ T cells sorted from blood. The subset here: CD45RO+ cells pooled with CCR7-negative TemRA cells. These receptors were obtained from a man between 18 and 35 years old in good health.

The chain has TRBV4-3 and TRBJ2-7; 10 nucleotides match TRBD1. The V and J ends lost 4 bases and 3 bases, in that order; junction bases with no gene match: 6. The CDR3 length is 15 residues. The germline CDR1 and CDR2 sequences are LGHNA and YSLEER. CDR3 bases: TGCGCCAGCAGCCTCATGGACAGGGGGGACTACGAGCAGTACTTC. This sequence encodes CASSLMDRGDYEQYF.

This clone was observed at least ten times. The chain's CDR3 is CASSEAAGSYGYTF. DNA for the CDR3: TGTGCCAGCAGTGAAGCGGCAGGGAGCTATGGCTACACCTTC. This chain connects TRBV2 to TRBJ1-2, with D possibly TRBD1 on 5 matching bases. CDR3 length: 14 residues. V dropped 0 bases and J dropped 4 bases, with 9 bases sitting between them. The germline gives CDR1 SNHLY, CDR2 FYNNEI. Based on the CDR3 plus reference TRBV2 and TRBJ1-2, the full variable domain is EPEVTQTPSHQVTQMGQEVILRCVPISNHLYFYWYRQILGQKVEFLVSFYNNEISEKSEIFDDQFSVERPDGSNFTLKIRSTKLEDSAMYFCASSEAAGSYGYTFGSGTRLTVV.

The V call is TRBV18, the J call TRBJ1-5; TRBD1 matches at 7 bases. The J segment lost 2 bases and the V segment lost 3 bases, leaving 1 base of the junction unmatched. Germline CDR1 is KGHSH and CDR2 is LQKENI. CDR3 length: 14 amino acids. In DNA form, the CDR3 reads TGTGCCAGCTCACCTGGACAGGGCAATCAGCCCCAGCATTTT. Translated: CASSPGQGNQPQHF.

The chain carries TRBV13 and TRBJ1-3, with D uncertain. This CDR3 is built from 16 residues. Looked up from germline, CDR1 is PRHDT and CDR2 is FYEKMQ (reference sequence). V was trimmed by 5 bases and J by 2 bases, leaving 16 bases between them. Here the CDR3 DNA reads TGTGCCAGCAGCGCTTCACCGGATGGACCTGGAAACACCATATATTTT. Encoded protein: CASSASPDGPGNTIYF.

This sequence joins TRBV5-1 and TRBJ2-7; 12 nucleotides line up with TRBD2. The CDR3 length is 17 residues. Losses at the gene ends were 1 base for V and 3 bases for J; bases not matched to a gene: 8. Germline V CDR1 and CDR2: SGHRS, YFSETQ. The CDR3 protein is CASSLRVLAGGRYEQYF. The CDR3, as DNA: TGCGCCAGCAGCTTGAGGGTGCTAGCGGGAGGGCGCTACGAGCAGTACTTC.

The chain has TRBV9 and TRBJ1-1; 7 bases line up with TRBD1. After removal of 3 bases from V and 2 bases from J, the junction contained 10 bases not matched to a gene. This CDR3 spans 16 amino acids. Looked up from germline, CDR1 is SGDLS and CDR2 is YYNGEE. The CDR3 protein is CASSAPRQGENTEAFF. The CDR3 nucleotides are TGTGCCAGCAGCGCCCCACGACAGGGAGAAAACACTGAAGCTTTCTTT.

This clone was detected only once. The chain uses TRBV9 and TRBJ2-7, with 9 bases lining up with TRBD1. The CDR3 length is 15 residues. Germline loops: CDR1 SGDLS, CDR2 YYNGEE. Unmatched junction bases numbered 6, after V lost 1 base and J lost 4 bases. The CDR3 DNA reads TGTGCCAGCAGCGTATCAGGACAGGGGTGGTACGAGCAGTACTTC. Translating it yields CASSVSGQGWYEQYF.

The gene calls are TRBV7-8 and TRBJ1-5; no reliable D call. This CDR3 has 15 residues. Germline loops: CDR1 SGHVS, CDR2 FQNEAQ. With 5 bases removed from V and 5 bases from J, the gap between germline ends came to 16 bases. CDR3 DNA sequence: TGTGCCAGCAGCCCGCTAGGACCAGATTATCAGCCCCAGCATTTT. Protein product: CASSPLGPDYQPQHF.

The gene calls are TRBV11-2 and TRBJ2-5, with D possibly TRBD2 on 6 matching bases. Germline V gene lookup returns CDR1 SGHAT and CDR2 FQNNGV. V dropped 4 bases and J dropped 7 bases, with 22 bases sitting between them. The CDR3 extends over 16 amino acids. The CDR3 DNA follows: TGTGCCAGCAGCTCGCCTTGGGGACTTAGGAAGGGGACCCAGTACTTC. Protein product: CASSSPWGLRKGTQYF.

V and J are TRBV5-1 and TRBJ2-1; 7 nucleotides line up with TRBD1. The germline gives CDR1 SGHRS, CDR2 YFSETQ. With V trimmed by 0 bases and J by 2 bases, 5 bases remained unmatched. The CDR3 covers 16 residues. The CDR3 nucleotides read TGCGCCAGCAGCTTGGCCCTGGACAGGACCTACAATGAGCAGTTCTTC. Protein sequence: CASSLALDRTYNEQFF. Together with reference TRBV5-1 and TRBJ2-1, the CDR3 gives the full variable domain: KAGVTQTPRYLIKTRGQQVTLSCSPISGHRSVSWYQQTPGQGLQFLFEYFSETQRNKGNFPGRFSGRQFSNSRSEMNVSTLELGDSALYLCASSLALDRTYNEQFFGPGTRLTVL.

CDR3 DNA: TGTGCCAGCAGTGAATTCCTTCCGGGTAATCAGCCCCAGCATTTT. Protein product: CASSEFLPGNQPQHF. The chain combines TRBV6-1 with TRBJ1-5; D unresolved. Per germline, CDR1 MNHNS and CDR2 SASEGT. CDR3 size: 15 residues. V was clipped by 2 bases and J by 4 bases, with 12 bases between them.

V gene TRBV2 combines with J gene TRBJ2-7, with no clear D. CDR3 size: 12 residues. V gave up 5 bases and J gave up 4 bases, with 9 bases separating them. Germline V gene lookup returns CDR1 SNHLY and CDR2 FYNNEI. DNA of the CDR3: TGTGCCAGCAGTTTAGAAGGGTACGAGCAGTACTTC. It codes for CASSLEGYEQYF.

The V and J genes are TRBV4-2 and TRBJ2-1; D not resolved. This CDR3 has 12 residues. In germline, CDR1 is LGHNA, CDR2 YNFKEQ. V was pared by 4 bases and J by 8 bases, with 9 bases between. As DNA, the CDR3 is TGTGCCAGCAGCCCCGATGGAGATGAGCAGTTCTTC. Translation: CASSPDGDEQFF.

V gene TRBV4-1 combines with J gene TRBJ1-2, with D perhaps TRBD1 (6 bases). The CDR3 sequence is 15 residues long. Trimming took off 4 bases at V and 6 bases at J, with 18 bases between the two ends. Per the germline V gene, CDR1 is MGHRA and CDR2 is YSYEKL. This CDR3 is CASSLRQATLNGYTF. Here the CDR3 DNA reads TGCGCCAGCAGCCTTCGACAGGCGACTCTGAATGGCTACACCTTC.

The V gene is TRBV7-9, the J gene TRBJ2-1, with 9 bases aligning to TRBD2. The CDR3 covers 15 residues. Trimming removed 5 bases from V and 8 bases from J; junction bases left unmatched: 10. Germline V CDR1 and CDR2: SEHNR, FQNEAQ (reference sequence). The CDR3 nucleotides are TGTGCCAGCAGCCCGGGAGGTAGCGGGAGCGATGAGCAGTTCTTC. It translates to CASSPGGSGSDEQFF. Full variable domain (rest looked up from reference TRBV7-9 and TRBJ2-1): DTGVSQNPRHKITKRGQNVTFRCDPISEHNRLYWYRQTLGQGPEFLTYFQNEAQLEKSRLLSDRFSAERPKGSFSTLEIQRTEQGDSAMYLCASSPGGSGSDEQFFGPGTRLTVL.

V usage is TRBV9 and J usage is TRBJ2-7; D is uncertain. This CDR3 is 15 amino acids long. The V end was cut by 0 bases, the J end by 0 bases, with 10 bases between. Germline assignment: CDR1 SGDLS and CDR2 YYNGEE. CDR3 nucleotides: TGTGCCAGCAGCGTAGCATTCGGCAACTCCTACGAGCAGTACTTC. Amino acids: CASSVAFGNSYEQYF.

The chain combines TRBV7-9 with TRBJ1-1; TRBD1 matches at 7 bases. Germline V lookup: CDR1 SEHNR, CDR2 FQNEAQ (reference sequence). There are 13 residues in the CDR3. V shed 4 bases, J shed 7 bases, and the junction held 6 bases outside the gene matches. Written as DNA, the CDR3 is TGTGCCAGCAGCTCGTGGACAGGCCATGAAGCTTTCTTT. Translating it yields CASSSWTGHEAFF.

A single count supports this clone. The chain is built from TRBV5-1 and TRBJ2-7; TRBD2 agrees at 7 bases. There are 15 residues in the CDR3. With 0 bases clipped from V and 0 bases from J, the junction kept 3 bases outside the gene matches. Germline lookup yields CDR1 SGHRS and CDR2 YFSETQ. The CDR3 loop is CASSLERGTSYEQYF. As DNA, the CDR3 is TGCGCCAGCAGCTTGGAGCGGGGTACCTCCTACGAGCAGTACTTC.

CDR3 coding DNA: TGTGCCAGCAGCCAGCCCGGGATGAACACTGAAGCTTTCTTT. Its protein is CASSQPGMNTEAFF. The chain is built from TRBV7-8 and TRBJ1-1; D is undetermined. V was trimmed by 5 bases and J by 0 bases, leaving 10 bases between them. This CDR3 has 14 residues. Germline V gene data show CDR1 as SGHVS and CDR2 as FQNEAQ.

The V and J genes are TRBV11-2 and TRBJ2-5, with D hard to call. This CDR3 comprises 14 residues. Trimming removed 1 base at V and 3 bases at J, with 9 bases between. Germline-derived CDR1 and CDR2 are SGHAT and FQNNGV. The CDR3 sequence is CASSLVGSKETQYF. The CDR3 DNA sequence: TGTGCCAGCAGCTTAGTCGGCAGTAAAGAGACCCAGTACTTC.

This chain uses TRBV5-6 with TRBJ1-1; TRBD1 aligns across 7 bases. This CDR3 has 12 residues. Trimming at V came to 1 base and at J to 7 bases, leaving 1 base not matched to a gene. From germline, CDR1 is SGHDT and CDR2 YYEEEE. CDR3 in DNA: TGTGCCAGCAGCTTGTGGGACAGTGAAGCTTTCTTT. It encodes CASSLWDSEAFF.

J is TRBJ2-3 and V is TRBV30; 8 nucleotides line up with TRBD2. The trim removed 2 bases at V and 1 base at J, leaving 2 bases unmatched. CDR3 size: 14 residues. CDR1 and CDR2 from the germline V gene are GTSNPN and SVGIG (reference sequence). CDR3 sequence reads: CAWSKAGGTDTQYF. The CDR3 DNA reads as TGTGCCTGGAGTAAAGCGGGAGGCACAGATACGCAGTATTTT.

This rearrangement joins TRBV5-6 to TRBJ1-1, with D uncertain. This CDR3 is built from 17 residues. Germline V gives CDR1 SGHDT, CDR2 YYEEEE. V lost 3 bases, J lost 1 base, and 19 bases lay in between. In DNA form, the CDR3 reads TGTGCCAGCAGCTCCGATAGGGTCATGTTGGGGAACACTGAAGCTTTCTTT. Translating it yields CASSSDRVMLGNTEAFF.